The 26 T cell receptor beta chains below all came from one sample that was sequenced in a study of cytomegalovirus exposure and HLA in healthy donors. Researchers ran the PCR with 60 Vbeta and 13 Jbeta primers. The protocol was immunoSEQ multiplex PCR, while the TCRdb copy is restricted to in-frame clones and leaves out a portion. The table has about 160,000 clones, 70% to 85% seen once; the top ten hold around 2%. The sequenced sample was PBMCs. The receptors originated from a man aged 45 to 65 in good health and CMV-seropositive.

V and J are TRBV19 and TRBJ1-5; D is undetermined. Between the trimmed V and J ends, which lost 6 bases and 0 bases, there was a span of 18 bases. CDR1 and CDR2 (germline): LNHDA, SQIVND (reference sequence). The CDR3 is 17 residues long. CDR3 nucleotides: TGTGCCAGTAGGCCGCGGGAGGCGGGGTATAGCAATCAGCCCCAGCATTTT. Translated: CASRPREAGYSNQPQHF. Based on the CDR3 plus reference TRBV19 and TRBJ1-5, the full variable domain is DGGITQSPKYLFRKEGQNVTLSCEQNLNHDAMYWYRQDPGQGLRLIYYSQIVNDFQKGDIAEGYSVSREKKESFPLTVTSAQKNPTAFYLCASRPREAGYSNQPQHFGDGTRLSIL.

This clone has a handful of counts. The CDR3 DNA sequence: TGCGCCAGCAGCCAAGCCCCGGTTGACTTAGATGGCTACACCTTC. It codes for CASSQAPVDLDGYTF. The chain couples TRBV4-3 to TRBJ1-2; no clear D. The CDR3 length is 15 residues. Trimming shortened V by 1 base and J by 6 bases, and 15 bases separated the two germline ends. The germline gives CDR1 LGHNA, CDR2 YSLEER.

CDR3 nucleotides: TGTGCCAGCAGCTTCGGCGGGGCCGTCGCCGGGGAGCTGTTTTTT. This sequence encodes CASSFGGAVAGELFF. The V call is TRBV7-9, the J call TRBJ2-2, with D maybe TRBD2 (6 bases). This CDR3 has 15 residues. Germline CDR1 is SEHNR and CDR2 is FQNEAQ (reference sequence). Trimming cost V 3 bases and J 6 bases, with 14 bases left between them.

The rearrangement joins TRBV18 to TRBJ1-5, with TRBD1 matching 8 bases. Germline CDR1 and CDR2: KGHSH and LQKENI. Trimming cost V 1 base and J 11 bases; bases outside gene matches: 13. The length of the CDR3 is 16 residues. DNA of the CDR3: TGTGCCAGCTCACCACGCGGACAGGGACAAAATGGGGCCCAGCATTTT. This gives the protein CASSPRGQGQNGAQHF.

V is TRBV9 and J is TRBJ2-2; the D is unclear. CDR1 and CDR2 (germline): SGDLS, YYNGEE. The CDR3 is 15 amino acids. The V end lost 0 bases, the J end lost 6 bases, and 12 bases lay between the germline ends. CDR3 protein: CASSVGLVFAGELFF. In DNA, the CDR3 is TGTGCCAGCAGCGTAGGCCTAGTTTTCGCCGGGGAGCTGTTTTTT.

DNA of the CDR3: TGTGCCAGTACCTCAGGGCAAATTAGCAATCAGCCCCAGCATTTT. Translating it yields CASTSGQISNQPQHF. The chain employs TRBV19 and TRBJ1-5; a possible D gene is TRBD1 (5 bases). With 7 bases removed from V and 0 bases from J, the gap between germline ends came to 13 bases. The V gene's germline CDR1 is LNHDA and CDR2 SQIVND (reference sequence). The CDR3 is made up of 15 amino acids.

The rearrangement uses TRBV28 and TRBJ2-7; D is perhaps TRBD2 (5 bases). V lost 5 bases to trimming and J lost 10 bases, with 15 bases between them. The CDR3 consists of 12 residues. Germline V gene lookup returns CDR1 MDHEN and CDR2 SYDVKM. Here the CDR3 reads CASSLLGELQYF. The CDR3 DNA sequence: TGTGCCAGCAGTCTCCTTGGGGAGCTACAGTACTTC.

J is TRBJ2-5 and V is TRBV4-2, with 12 bases identical to TRBD2. The germline V gene encodes CDR1 LGHNA and CDR2 YNFKEQ. V lost 3 bases, J lost 5 bases, and 1 base stayed unmatched. The CDR3 loop spans 14 amino acids. In nucleotides, the CDR3 is TGTGCCAGCAGCCAGGGGACTAGCGGGGAGACCCAGTACTTC. This encodes CASSQGTSGETQYF.

The genes are TRBV27 and TRBJ1-5, with D perhaps TRBD1 (6 bases). The CDR3 has 13 residues. The ends were cut back, 8 bases at V and 4 bases at J, with 12 bases in the middle. Germline-derived CDR1 and CDR2 are MNHEY and SMNVEV (reference sequence). In nucleotides, the CDR3 is TGTGCCAGCGGTCGACAGGAGAATCAGCCCCAGCATTTT. Its translation: CASGRQENQPQHF.

The CDR3 DNA sequence: TGCGCCAGCAGTGAGCTGGGGAGCTCCTACAATGAGCAGTTCTTC. Amino acid sequence: CASSELGSSYNEQFF. J is TRBJ2-1 and V is TRBV10-1, with D possibly matching TRBD2 (5 bases). The CDR3 has 15 residues. V lost 2 bases, J lost 0 bases, and 8 bases lay in between. Germline CDR1 WNHNN, CDR2 SYGVQD (reference sequence).

Regarding this clone: This sample includes further DNA sequences coding for the same CDR3. The chain combines TRBV9 with TRBJ1-4; 8 nucleotides align to TRBD1. The CDR3 consists of 17 residues. Germline V gene sequence: CDR1 SGDLS, CDR2 YYNGEE. The V segment lost 4 bases and the J segment 2 bases; nucleotides outside the gene matches: 10. CDR3 amino acids: CASSSYKQGETNEKLFF. CDR3 DNA sequence: TGTGCCAGCAGCTCATACAAACAGGGGGAGACTAATGAAAAACTGTTTTTT.

Only a few counts were recorded for this clone. The gene calls are TRBV29-1 and TRBJ2-7; possibly TRBD2 for D (7 bases). This CDR3 region has 16 residues. V dropped 4 bases and J dropped 1 base, with 20 bases sitting between them. CDR1 and CDR2 (germline): SQVTM, ANQGSEA. The CDR3: CSVVGLGGRGSYEQYF. The CDR3 nucleotides read TGCAGCGTTGTCGGGCTCGGGGGGCGCGGTTCCTACGAGCAGTACTTC.

This clone has just one count. This chain uses TRBV6-1 with TRBJ1-5; D ambiguous. The CDR3 contains 13 residues. V lost 4 bases and J 4 bases, leaving 8 bases between the germline ends. CDR1 is MNHNS, CDR2 SASEGT, per germline. This CDR3 reads CASSGLQNQPQHF. Here the CDR3 DNA reads TGTGCCAGCAGTGGATTACAGAATCAGCCCCAGCATTTT.

The V call is TRBV9, the J call TRBJ2-2; D remains ambiguous. The CDR3 length is 15 residues. Trimming stripped 1 base from V and 7 bases from J, with 14 bases between. Germline CDR1 SGDLS, CDR2 YYNGEE. CDR3 sequence: CASSVSTRHIGELFF. The CDR3 coding sequence is TGTGCCAGCAGCGTAAGCACCCGACACATCGGGGAGCTGTTTTTT. Based on the CDR3 plus reference TRBV9 and TRBJ2-2, the full variable domain is DSGVTQTPKHLITATGQRVTLRCSPRSGDLSVYWYQQSLDQGLQFLIQYYNGEERAKGNILERFSAQQFPDLHSELNLSSLELGDSALYFCASSVSTRHIGELFFGEGSRLTVL.

This clone was seen a few times. This rearrangement joins TRBV18 to TRBJ1-1, with D possibly being TRBD1 (5 bases). The CDR3 length is 15 residues. CDR1 is KGHSH, CDR2 LQKENI, per germline. Trimming stripped 6 bases from V and 0 bases from J, with 14 bases between. This CDR3 is CASSYENRLNTEAFF. In nucleotides, the CDR3 is TGTGCCAGCTCCTATGAGAACAGGCTGAACACTGAAGCTTTCTTT. Drawing the rest from reference TRBV18 and TRBJ1-1, the complete variable domain is NAGVMQNPRHLVRRRGQEARLRCSPMKGHSHVYWYRQLPEEGLKFMVYLQKENIIDESGMPKERFSAEFPKEGPSILRIQQVVRGDSAAYFCASSYENRLNTEAFFGQGTRLTVV.

This chain connects TRBV11-2 to TRBJ2-1, with TRBD1 matching 7 bases. Germline values: CDR1 SGHAT, CDR2 FQNNGV. Trimming removed 2 bases from V and 6 bases from J; junction bases left unmatched: 13. This CDR3 has 17 amino acids. The CDR3 bases are TGTGCCAGCAGCTTACCGTCGACAGGGACCCCCTCCAATGAGCAGTTCTTC. Encoded protein: CASSLPSTGTPSNEQFF. Complete variable domain (other parts from reference TRBV11-2 and TRBJ2-1): EAGVAQSPRYKIIEKRQSVAFWCNPISGHATLYWYQQILGQGPKLLIQFQNNGVVDDSQLPKDRFSAERLKGVDSTLKIQPAKLEDSAVYLCASSLPSTGTPSNEQFFGPGTRLTVL.

V is TRBV5-1 and J is TRBJ2-2; 7 nucleotides align to TRBD1. Trimming cost V 1 base and J 6 bases; bases outside gene matches: 3. This CDR3 has 14 amino acids. Germline V gene lookup returns CDR1 SGHRS and CDR2 YFSETQ. DNA of the CDR3: TGCGCCAGCAGCTTGAAACAGGGGTCCGGGGAGCTGTTTTTT. It translates to CASSLKQGSGELFF.

The CDR3 coding sequence is TGCAGCGTTAGCGGGGGTGCAGGAAATGAGCAGTTCTTC. This encodes CSVSGGAGNEQFF. This chain uses TRBV29-1 with TRBJ2-1, with 8 bases fitting TRBD2. Trimming at V came to 5 bases and at J to 7 bases, leaving 7 bases not matched to a gene. CDR3 length: 13 residues. Germline CDR1 SQVTM, CDR2 ANQGSEA.

The gene calls are TRBV7-8 and TRBJ2-7, with D tentatively TRBD2 (5 bases). This CDR3 is 16 amino acids long. Trimming took 5 bases from V and 0 from J, leaving 17 bases between them. The germline V gene has CDR1 SGHVS and CDR2 FQNEAQ. As DNA, the CDR3 is TGTGCCAGCAGCCCAGAGGGCAGTGGGTACTCCTACGAGCAGTACTTC. It yields the protein CASSPEGSGYSYEQYF.

This chain joins TRBV10-3 and TRBJ2-1; TRBD2 aligns across 9 bases. The germline gives CDR1 ENHRY, CDR2 SYGVKD. Trimming cost V 10 bases and J 3 bases; bases outside gene matches: 7. CDR3 length equals 14 residues. The CDR3 sequence is CASQPSGDYNEQFF. The CDR3 DNA sequence: TGTGCCAGCCAGCCTAGCGGGGACTACAATGAGCAGTTCTTC.

V usage is TRBV7-3 and J usage is TRBJ1-1; 8 bases fit TRBD1. This CDR3 has 15 residues. The trim removed 1 base at V and 6 bases at J, leaving 7 bases unmatched. Germline values: CDR1 SGHTA, CDR2 FQGTGA. DNA of the CDR3: TGTGCCAGCAGCTTAAGCGGACAGGGTGGTGCTGAAGCTTTCTTT. The encoded protein is CASSLSGQGGAEAFF.

The chain carries TRBV27 and TRBJ1-5; D unresolved. Trimming removed 2 bases at V and 1 base at J, with 12 bases between. CDR3 length: 16 amino acids. Germline CDR1 reads MNHEY; CDR2 reads SMNVEV (reference sequence). CDR3 nucleotide sequence: TGTGCCAGCAGTTTAAATAGGGAGATCAGCAATCAGCCCCAGCATTTT. Translation gives CASSLNREISNQPQHF.

This clone was detected only once. V gene TRBV28 combines with J gene TRBJ2-7, with 9 bases fitting TRBD2. The trim removed 10 bases at V and 6 bases at J, leaving 13 bases unmatched. CDR3 size: 14 residues. Germline values: CDR1 MDHEN, CDR2 SYDVKM. The CDR3 region is CATAKIAGALEQYF. In nucleotides, the CDR3 is TGTGCCACCGCAAAGATAGCGGGGGCTCTCGAGCAGTACTTC.

This chain joins TRBV2 and TRBJ1-5; no firm D call. V was clipped by 3 bases and J by 4 bases, with 10 bases between them. The CDR3 has 14 residues. Germline V lookup: CDR1 SNHLY, CDR2 FYNNEI. The CDR3 coding sequence is TGTGCCAGCAGTGAGAGCGGGCGTAATCAGCCCCAGCATTTT. As protein: CASSESGRNQPQHF.

The V call is TRBV7-8, the J call TRBJ1-1, with D perhaps matching TRBD1 (5 bases). The V gene's germline CDR1 is SGHVS and CDR2 FQNEAQ. There are 14 residues in the CDR3. The V gene lost 6 bases and the J gene lost 1 base, with 12 bases spanning the gap. The DNA for the CDR3 is TGTGCCAGCAGTTCAGGGAGGGCGAACACTGAAGCTTTCTTT. Translated, it gives CASSSGRANTEAFF.

This clone appeared a single time. The chain carries TRBV4-2 and TRBJ2-5; D is unclear. The CDR3 is 14 amino acids. From germline, CDR1 is LGHNA and CDR2 YNFKEQ. V shed 1 base and J shed 1 base, with 7 bases lying between them. CDR3 amino acids: CASSQVISQETQYF. In DNA, the CDR3 is TGTGCCAGCAGCCAAGTAATTAGCCAAGAGACCCAGTACTTC.